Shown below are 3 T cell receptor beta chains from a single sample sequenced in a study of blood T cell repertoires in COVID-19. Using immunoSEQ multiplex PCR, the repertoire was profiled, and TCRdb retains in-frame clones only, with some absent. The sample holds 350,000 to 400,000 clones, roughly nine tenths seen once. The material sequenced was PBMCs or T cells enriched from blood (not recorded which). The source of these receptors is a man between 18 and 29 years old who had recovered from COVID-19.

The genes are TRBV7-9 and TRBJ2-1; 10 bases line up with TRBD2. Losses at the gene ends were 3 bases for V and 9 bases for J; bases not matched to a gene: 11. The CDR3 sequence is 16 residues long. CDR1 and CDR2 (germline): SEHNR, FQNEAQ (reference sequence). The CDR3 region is CASSLGSGRIHGEQFF. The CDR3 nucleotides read TGTGCCAGCAGCTTGGGTAGCGGGAGGATTCACGGTGAGCAGTTCTTC.

CDR3 protein: CASSLKERYTGELFF. The CDR3 bases are TGTGCCAGCAGCTTAAAGGAGAGATACACCGGGGAGCTGTTTTTT. V and J are TRBV13 and TRBJ2-2; D remains unclear. V was cut by 2 bases and J by 3 bases, with 10 bases left in between. This CDR3 comprises 15 residues. CDR1 is PRHDT, CDR2 FYEKMQ, per germline (reference sequence).

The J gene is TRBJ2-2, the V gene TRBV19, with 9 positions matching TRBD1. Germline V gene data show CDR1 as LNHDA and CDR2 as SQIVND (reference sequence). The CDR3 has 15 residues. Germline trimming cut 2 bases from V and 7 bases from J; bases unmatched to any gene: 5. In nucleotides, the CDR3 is TGTGCCAGTAGTATAACGACAGGGGGGCACGGGGAGCTGTTTTTT. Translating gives CASSITTGGHGELFF.